This T cell receptor beta chain stems from a study of cytomegalovirus exposure and HLA in healthy donors. The V and J ends lost 3 bases and 2 bases, in that order; junction bases with no gene match: 3. This CDR3 spans 14 amino acids. CDR1 is SGHTA, CDR2 FQGNSA, per germline. 60 Vbeta and 13 Jbeta primers were used in PCR. Original methodology: As a later analysis found, there were 78 million or so unique TCR beta chains, of which roughly 11 million were shared. Generated by immunoSEQ multiplex PCR, the TCRdb table keeps only in-frame clones and is missing some. V and J calls and clone size are copied from that table; D and trimming were computed from the DNA. The sample lists around 110,000 clones; roughly 73% were seen once. Broader study findings: The authors later linked a missense DCLRE1C variant to TCR beta V- and J-gene trimming. The study designated over 150 TCR beta chains cytomegalovirus-associated.

The donors comprised healthy bone marrow donors. Details on this clone: The antigen is undetermined.

J is TRBJ2-7 and V is TRBV7-2; 8 bases map to TRBD2. The TCR comes from a young woman in good health and CMV-seronegative. Sample: PBMCs. As DNA, the CDR3 is TGTGCCAGCAGCTTCACTAGCGGCACCTACGAGCAGTACTTC. This codes for CASSFTSGTYEQYF.